These 5 T cell receptor beta chains came from one sample sequenced in a study of long-term antiretroviral therapy in people with HIV. Researchers ran immunoSEQ v3.0 at survey level. Sequencing was performed with immunoSEQ multiplex PCR; in TCRdb, only in-frame clones are kept and a portion is missing. The data contain 21,000 or so clones, roughly 80% of them singletons. Source: unsorted PBMCs, taken 0.3 years after starting antiretroviral therapy. The receptors here all came from a man over 45 with HIV.

This rearrangement joins TRBV5-6 to TRBJ2-7; no clear D. The CDR3 has 14 amino acids. With 6 bases removed from V and 0 bases from J, the gap between germline ends came to 13 bases. Germline assignment: CDR1 SGHDT and CDR2 YYEEEE. Here the CDR3 DNA reads TGTGCCAGCACCCTAAGGGATCACTCCTACGAGCAGTACTTC. Its protein product is CASTLRDHSYEQYF. The full variable domain, rest sourced from reference TRBV5-6 and TRBJ2-7, is DAGVTQSPTHLIKTRGQQVTLRCSPKSGHDTVSWYQQALGQGPQFIFQYYEEEERQRGNFPDRFSGHQFPNYSSELNVNALLLGDSALYLCASTLRDHSYEQYFGPGTRLTVT.

The genes are TRBV5-1 and TRBJ2-2; 9 bases are a match to TRBD2. Germline CDR1 SGHRS, CDR2 YFSETQ. This CDR3 is built from 18 residues. The trim removed 0 bases at V and 4 bases at J, leaving 10 bases unmatched. In DNA form, the CDR3 reads TGCGCCAGCAGCTTGGACGCTAGCGGGAAGGATAGCACCGGGGAGCTGTTTTTT. Its protein product is CASSLDASGKDSTGELFF.

The rearrangement links TRBV30 to TRBJ1-6; tentative D call: TRBD1 (5 bases). CDR3 length: 16 amino acids. V was pared by 1 base and J by 5 bases, with 15 bases between. Germline V gene lookup returns CDR1 GTSNPN and CDR2 SVGIG (reference sequence). The CDR3 nucleotides read TGTGCCTGGAGTGAGACCCGAGGGACCAATAATTCACCCCTCCACTTT. It encodes CAWSETRGTNNSPLHF.

The V and J genes are TRBV27 and TRBJ2-2; 11 bases are shared with TRBD2. The CDR3 totals 17 residues. V lost 1 base and J lost 0; bases outside the gene matches: 1. The germline V gene encodes CDR1 MNHEY and CDR2 SMNVEV (reference sequence). The CDR3 reads CASSLLGLAANTGELFF. For the CDR3, the DNA is TGTGCCAGCAGTTTATTGGGACTAGCGGCGAACACCGGGGAGCTGTTTTTT.

This sequence joins TRBV10-3 and TRBJ2-5; 9 bases match TRBD1. The V and J ends lost 6 bases and 5 bases, in that order; junction bases with no gene match: 10. The CDR3 covers 15 residues. From germline, CDR1 is ENHRY and CDR2 SYGVKD. CDR3 protein: CAISPTQGAEETQYF. The CDR3, as DNA: TGTGCCATCAGCCCTACACAGGGGGCGGAGGAGACCCAGTACTTC.